This T cell receptor beta chain came from a study of shared clonotypes between healthy human individuals. Study-wide results and caveats: With few donors, the genetic and exposure-history diversity represented was limited.

Concerning this clone: Its antigen remains unknown.

Clones were read by immunoSEQ multiplex PCR, and TCRdb kept only the in-frame ones, dropping some. The sample lists some 2,100,000 clones, more than 90% occurring once. Germline CDR1 and CDR2: MNHNS and SASEGT. With 6 bases clipped from V and 9 bases from J, the junction kept 9 bases outside the gene matches. The CDR3 is made up of 15 amino acids. This sequence joins TRBV6-1 and TRBJ1-6, with 9 positions matching TRBD1. The receptor's source is a man between 18 and 29 years old in good health. The sample was naive CD4+ T cells sorted from blood. As for subset: CD45RA+ positively selected. The CDR3 region has the DNA TGTGCCAGCAGGGGGCCCCGGACAGGGGTTTCACCCCTCCACTTT. Protein product: CASRGPRTGVSPLHF.